Below, 26 T cell receptor beta chains from the same sample are listed, as sequenced in a study of T cells after yellow fever vaccination. Each CDR3 protein gets one entry after TCRdb re-called the 5' RACE reads with MiXCR. The profile shows 20,000 to 25,000 distinct CDR3 sequences, about 3.2% of them singletons. The material was PBMCs, either bulk or a sorted T-cell subset (CD4+, CD8+, memory, or dextramer-sorted; not recorded which), obtained about 41 days after the first yellow fever vaccination. These receptors were taken from a man younger than 35 who received the YFV17D yellow fever vaccine.

This clonotype was counted many times. The genes are TRBV20-1 and TRBJ2-5; 12 bases are shared with TRBD2. Trimming cost V 6 bases and J 1 base; bases outside gene matches: 6. Looked up from germline, CDR1 is DFQATT and CDR2 is SNEGSKA (reference sequence). There are 15 residues in the CDR3. The DNA for the CDR3 is TGCAGTGCCCTACTAGCGGGGGGTTCCCAAGAGACCCAGTACTTC. This gives the protein CSALLAGGSQETQYF.

This clonotype was counted many times. The CDR3 DNA is TGTGCCAGCAGCTTGGGGGACAGCCAAGAGACCCAGTACTTC. As protein: CASSLGDSQETQYF. The chain uses TRBV5-4 and TRBJ2-5, with 7 bases matching TRBD1. Germline CDR1 reads SGHNT; CDR2 reads YYREEE (reference sequence). V shed 0 bases and J 1 base; nucleotides not matched to a gene: 0. The CDR3 covers 14 residues.

This clonotype was seen at least ten times. V is TRBV20-1 and J is TRBJ2-1; the match to TRBD1 covers 8 bases. Trimming removed 4 bases from V and 8 bases from J; junction bases left unmatched: 10. The length of the CDR3 is 14 residues. Germline loops: CDR1 DFQATT, CDR2 SNEGSKA (reference sequence). The CDR3 DNA reads as TGCAGTGCTAAGACGACAGGGGCGCGGCATGAGCAGTTCTTC. The encoded protein is CSAKTTGARHEQFF.

This clonotype came up many times. The chain joins TRBV6-5 to TRBJ2-5, with 9 bases that match TRBD2. This CDR3 has 16 amino acids. Germline CDR1 is MNHEY and CDR2 is SVGAGI. The junction had 5 bases not matched to a gene; V was cut back by 2 bases and J by 1 base. CDR3 amino acids: CASSYASGASQETQYF. CDR3 sequence (DNA): TGTGCCAGCAGTTACGCTAGCGGGGCTTCCCAAGAGACCCAGTACTTC.

This clonotype was seen ten or more times. The chain carries TRBV4-1 and TRBJ2-7; D is undetermined. Trimming took off 0 bases at V and 3 bases at J, with 12 bases between the two ends. Germline-derived CDR1 and CDR2 are MGHRA and YSYEKL. The CDR3 spans 15 residues. CDR3 in DNA: TGCGCCAGCAGCCAAGATTTTTACGGGTTCTACGAGCAGTACTTC. Its protein product is CASSQDFYGFYEQYF.

This clonotype occurred many times. The CDR3 spells CASSQDRAGGGIQYF. The DNA for the CDR3 is TGCGCCAGCAGCCAAGATAGAGCGGGGGGGGGCATTCAGTACTTC. This chain joins TRBV4-3 and TRBJ2-4, with 10 bases that match TRBD2. The CDR3 length is 15 residues. Losses at the gene ends were 0 bases for V and 9 bases for J; bases not matched to a gene: 5. Germline CDR1 is LGHNA and CDR2 is YSLEER.

The table lists this clonotype with many counts. The chain employs TRBV12-3 or TRBV12-4 and TRBJ2-2; D not certain. There are 15 residues in the CDR3. V shed 7 bases and J shed 1 base, with 13 bases lying between them. The CDR3 region has the DNA TGTGCCAGCACCTCCCGGGCCCTGAACACCGGGGAGCTGTTTTTT. Protein: CASTSRALNTGELFF.

Ten or more counts support this clonotype. The V and J genes are TRBV6-5 and TRBJ1-2; 11 bases fit TRBD1. The length of the CDR3 is 15 residues. From germline, CDR1 is MNHEY and CDR2 SVGAGI. V trimming: 1 base; J trimming: 5 bases; junction bases outside the gene matches: 3. The DNA of the CDR3 is TGTGCCAGCAGTTACTTAGGACAGGGGGCATATGGCTACACCTTC. Its translation: CASSYLGQGAYGYTF.

This clonotype showed up many times. This sequence joins TRBV20-1 and TRBJ1-6; possible D gene TRBD1, 6 bases. Germline-derived CDR1 and CDR2 are DFQATT and SNEGSKA (reference sequence). Trimming left V 7 bases short and J 9 bases short, with 13 bases between. The CDR3 is 12 amino acids. The CDR3 sequence: CSVGTSGSPLHF. The CDR3 DNA reads as TGCAGTGTCGGGACATCGGGTTCACCCCTCCACTTT.

This clonotype was seen at least ten times. The chain combines TRBV7-9 with TRBJ1-4; D unclear. Germline V lookup: CDR1 SEHNR, CDR2 FQNEAQ (reference sequence). The CDR3 spans 14 residues. V was clipped by 3 bases and J by 0 bases, with 5 bases between them. CDR3: CASSLAATNEKLFF. Written as DNA, the CDR3 is TGTGCCAGCAGCTTGGCAGCAACTAATGAAAAACTGTTTTTT. Full variable domain (missing parts from reference TRBV7-9 and TRBJ1-4): DTGVSQNPRHKITKRGQNVTFRCDPISEHNRLYWYRQTLGQGPEFLTYFQNEAQLEKSRLLSDRFSAERPKGSFSTLEIQRTEQGDSAMYLCASSLAATNEKLFFGSGTQLSVL.

Ten or more counts support this clonotype. The chain uses TRBV19 and TRBJ2-5; no firm D call. The V end lost 5 bases, the J end lost 0 bases, and 7 bases lay between the germline ends. The germline V gene has CDR1 LNHDA and CDR2 SQIVND (reference sequence). This CDR3 is built from 13 residues. The CDR3 DNA sequence: TGTGCCAGTAGTGTCGAGTACCAAGAGACCCAGTACTTC. It is translated as CASSVEYQETQYF.

There are many counts of this clonotype. The chain uses TRBV20-1 and TRBJ2-5; the match to TRBD2 covers 7 bases. Germline assignment: CDR1 DFQATT and CDR2 SNEGSKA (reference sequence). The CDR3 length is 13 residues. CDR3 DNA sequence: TGCGGGCCCAAGCCGGGGGGACAAGAGACCCAGTACTTC. This codes for CGPKPGGQETQYF.

This clonotype was recorded many times. The rearrangement links TRBV11-2 to TRBJ2-6; no definite D call. V was clipped by 1 base and J by 0 bases, with 13 bases between them. Looked up from germline, CDR1 is SGHAT and CDR2 is FQNNGV. CDR3 length: 18 amino acids. The CDR3 DNA is TGTGCCAGCAGCTTAGTGGCAGAGCTTACCTCTGGGGCCAACGTCCTGACTTTC. Amino acid sequence: CASSLVAELTSGANVLTF.

This clonotype was counted ten times or more. The J gene is TRBJ2-1, the V gene TRBV6-6; TRBD1 aligns across 7 bases. V shed 6 bases and J 7 bases; nucleotides not matched to a gene: 3. CDR3 length: 12 amino acids. Germline CDR1 reads MNHNY; CDR2 reads SVGAGI (reference sequence). The CDR3 DNA reads as TGTGCCAGCAGGTCACAGGGGAATGAGCAGTTCTTC. Amino acid sequence: CASRSQGNEQFF.

Relative to its sample, this clonotype is medium-sized (0.01 to 0.1%). The chain links TRBV5-1 to TRBJ2-2; possibly TRBD1 for D (6 bases). This CDR3 region has 15 residues. V was pared by 4 bases and J by 1 base, with 11 bases between. Germline assignment: CDR1 SGHRS and CDR2 YFSETQ. CDR3 bases: TGCGCCAGCAGCGTACAGGGATGGAACACCGGGGAGCTGTTTTTT. This encodes CASSVQGWNTGELFF.

This clonotype was recorded at least ten times. This rearrangement joins TRBV3-1 to TRBJ2-5; a possible D gene is TRBD2 (5 bases). The V and J ends lost 4 bases and 5 bases respectively, with 11 bases between them. The CDR3 consists of 13 residues. In germline, CDR1 is LGHDT, CDR2 YNNKEL (reference sequence). This chain's CDR3 is CASSRERGETQYF. DNA for the CDR3: TGTGCCAGCAGCCGGGAGCGTGGGGAGACCCAGTACTTC.

This clonotype was counted ten times or more. The chain's CDR3 is CASSFNRDRVSEAFF. The CDR3 nucleotides read TGTGCCAGCAGCTTTAACCGGGACAGGGTGTCTGAAGCTTTCTTT. This chain links TRBV7-9 with TRBJ1-1; TRBD1 aligns across 9 bases. Germline assignment: CDR1 SEHNR and CDR2 FQNEAQ (reference sequence). V lost 3 bases to trimming and J lost 6 bases; unmatched junction nucleotides: 8. The CDR3 has 15 amino acids.

This clonotype was seen ten or more times. This rearrangement joins TRBV5-1 to TRBJ2-6; possibly TRBD2 for D (6 bases). V lost 4 bases and J lost 7, with 18 bases in between. Looked up from germline, CDR1 is SGHRS and CDR2 is YFSETQ. The CDR3 extends over 16 amino acids. CDR3 sequence reads: CASSPEGRSGANVLTF. The CDR3 nucleotides are TGCGCCAGCAGCCCTGAAGGGAGGAGTGGAGCCAACGTCCTGACTTTC.

This clonotype came up many times. This rearrangement joins TRBV7-2 to TRBJ2-7; possibly TRBD1 for D (6 bases). The CDR3 spans 12 residues. Germline assignment: CDR1 SGHTA and CDR2 FQGNSA. The V and J ends lost 8 bases and 3 bases respectively, with 11 bases between them. This CDR3 reads CASGTWGYEQYF. DNA for the CDR3: TGTGCCAGCGGGACATGGGGCTACGAGCAGTACTTC. The whole variable domain, filled in from reference TRBV7-2 and TRBJ2-7, reads GAGVSQSPSNKVTEKGKDVELRCDPISGHTALYWYRQSLGQGLEFLIYFQGNSAPDKSGLPSDRFSAERTGGSVSTLTIQRTQQEDSAVYLCASGTWGYEQYFGPGTRLTVT.

Many counts were recorded for this clonotype. The chain joins TRBV6-1 to TRBJ2-7; D is unclear. V was clipped by 3 bases and J by 2 bases, with 2 bases between them. The germline V gene has CDR1 MNHNS and CDR2 SASEGT. This CDR3 spans 11 amino acids. The CDR3 sequence is CASSETYEQYV. The DNA of the CDR3 is TGTGCCAGCAGTGAGACCTACGAGCAGTACGTC.

This clonotype appeared many times. The rearrangement uses TRBV4-2 and TRBJ2-1; 7 nucleotides line up with TRBD2. The junction had 6 bases not matched to a gene; V was cut back by 0 bases and J by 4 bases. This CDR3 is 16 amino acids long. Germline lookup yields CDR1 LGHNA and CDR2 YNFKEQ. The CDR3: CASSQDDGGTYNEQFF. CDR3 DNA: TGTGCCAGCAGCCAAGATGACGGGGGGACGTACAATGAGCAGTTCTTC.

Ten or more counts support this clonotype. The chain employs TRBV15 and TRBJ2-2; D call uncertain. Germline V lookup: CDR1 LNHNV, CDR2 YYDKDF (reference sequence). The CDR3 consists of 12 residues. Trimming removed 2 bases at V and 4 bases at J, with 2 bases between. CDR3: CATSRFTGELFF. In DNA form, the CDR3 reads TGTGCCACCAGCAGATTCACCGGGGAGCTGTTTTTT.

This clonotype was seen a handful of times. The chain couples TRBV19 to TRBJ1-5; D is ambiguous. The V gene's germline CDR1 is LNHDA and CDR2 SQIVND (reference sequence). This CDR3 spans 13 amino acids. Between the trimmed V and J ends, which lost 3 bases and 5 bases, there was a span of 8 bases. CDR3 DNA: TGTGCCAGTAGTATCGACCGTTATCAGCCCCAGCATTTT. It translates to CASSIDRYQPQHF.

V is TRBV20-1 and J is TRBJ1-1; D unclear. CDR1 is DFQATT, CDR2 SNEGSKA, per germline (reference sequence). The CDR3 spans 13 residues. V lost 3 bases to trimming and J lost 2 bases, with 10 bases between them. CDR3: CSARRGANTEAFF. In DNA, the CDR3 is TGCAGTGCTAGGCGAGGTGCCAACACTGAAGCTTTCTTT.

Ten or more counts support this clonotype. The J gene is TRBJ1-1, the V gene TRBV7-6; D perhaps matches TRBD1 (5 bases). The V end lost 1 base, the J end lost 4 bases, and 13 bases lay between the germline ends. Germline CDR1 reads SGHVS; CDR2 reads FNYEAQ. The CDR3 totals 15 residues. This chain's CDR3 is CASSLVPRGGTEAFF. As DNA, the CDR3 is TGTGCCAGCAGCTTAGTTCCCCGGGGGGGCACTGAAGCTTTCTTT.

This clonotype occurred many times. J is TRBJ2-7 and V is TRBV4-1, with D possibly called TRBD1 or TRBD2 (6 bases each). Germline CDR1 and CDR2: MGHRA and YSYEKL. The V end was cut by 4 bases, the J end by 6 bases, with 13 bases between. This CDR3 has 13 amino acids. This CDR3 is CASSPEGGREQYF. CDR3 DNA: TGCGCCAGCAGCCCCGAGGGGGGTCGCGAGCAGTACTTC.